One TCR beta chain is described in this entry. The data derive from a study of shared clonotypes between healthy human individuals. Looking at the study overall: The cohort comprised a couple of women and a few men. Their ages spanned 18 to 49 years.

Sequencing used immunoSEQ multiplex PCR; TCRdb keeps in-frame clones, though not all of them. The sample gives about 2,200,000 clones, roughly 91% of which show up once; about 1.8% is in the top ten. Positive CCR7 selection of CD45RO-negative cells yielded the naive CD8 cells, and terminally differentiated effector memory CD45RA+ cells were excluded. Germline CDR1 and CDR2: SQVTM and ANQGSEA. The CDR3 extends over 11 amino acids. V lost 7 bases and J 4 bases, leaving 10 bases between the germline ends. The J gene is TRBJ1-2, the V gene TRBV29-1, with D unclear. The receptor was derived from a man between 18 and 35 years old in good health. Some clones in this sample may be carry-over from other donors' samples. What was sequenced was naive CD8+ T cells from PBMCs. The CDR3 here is CSARSPYGYTF. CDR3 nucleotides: TGCAGCGCCAGGTCCCCCTATGGCTACACCTTC.